Listed below are T cell receptor beta chains from one sample, sequenced in a study of cytotoxic CD8 clonotypes in ibrutinib-treated CLL. The protocol was immunoSEQ multiplex PCR, while the TCRdb copy is restricted to in-frame clones and leaves out a portion. Among some 350,000 clones, about 61% were seen once, and the ten largest hold around 6.6%. The sample in question was PBMCs, obtained after 36 months of ibrutinib treatment. Receptors were obtained from a human donor with chronic lymphocytic leukemia. Each CDR3 is given without its conserved first and last residue. Each record gives: CDR3 protein, V gene.

CDR3aa: ASSGRTGTYEQY
v_gene: TRBV19

CDR3aa: ASSPFGGSSYNEQF
v_gene: TRBV18

CDR3aa: ASRSPYLPFYEQY
v_gene: TRBV12-2

CDR3aa: SAPGGYEQY
v_gene: TRBV20-1

CDR3aa: ASSRWGLSYEQY
v_gene: TRBV11-1

CDR3aa: ASRRDGTYGYT
v_gene: TRBV5-1

CDR3aa: ASSWTSGSSYNEQF
v_gene: TRBV7-3

CDR3aa: ASSIGDVGIYEQY
v_gene: TRBV4-1

CDR3aa: ASSHRTGPSYGYT
v_gene: TRBV4-3

CDR3aa: ASSIAGFGYEQY
v_gene: TRBV19

CDR3aa: ASSLGPGFVTGYNSPLH
v_gene: TRBV5-4

CDR3aa: ASSLSWNTGELF
v_gene: TRBV11-2

CDR3aa: ASSQEWYYGYT
v_gene: TRBV14

CDR3aa: ASSNNRGALSYEQY
v_gene: TRBV7-9

CDR3aa: ASIRPVRDYGYT
v_gene: TRBV6-1

CDR3aa: SAPDAGELF
v_gene: TRBV20-1

CDR3aa: ASSQEWDRGTDTQY
v_gene: TRBV4-3

CDR3aa: ASSPIRDRRHYEQY
v_gene: TRBV11-2

CDR3aa: ASSLRGDKTQY
v_gene: TRBV5-5

CDR3aa: ASSFARSNSYEQY
v_gene: TRBV5-1

CDR3aa: ASSLGGRVYEQY
v_gene: TRBV7-8

CDR3aa: ASRGSGELF
v_gene: TRBV5-6